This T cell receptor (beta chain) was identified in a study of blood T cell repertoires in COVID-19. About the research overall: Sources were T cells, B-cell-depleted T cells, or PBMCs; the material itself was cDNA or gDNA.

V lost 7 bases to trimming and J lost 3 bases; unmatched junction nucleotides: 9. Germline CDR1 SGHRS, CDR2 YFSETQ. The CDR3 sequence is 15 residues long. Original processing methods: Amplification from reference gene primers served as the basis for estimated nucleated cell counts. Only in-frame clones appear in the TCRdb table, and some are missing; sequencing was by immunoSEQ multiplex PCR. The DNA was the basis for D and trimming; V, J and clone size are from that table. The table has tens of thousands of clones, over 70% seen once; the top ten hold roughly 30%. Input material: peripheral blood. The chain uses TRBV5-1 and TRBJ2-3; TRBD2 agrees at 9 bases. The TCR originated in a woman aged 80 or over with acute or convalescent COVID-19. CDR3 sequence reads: CASQRASGKTDTQYF. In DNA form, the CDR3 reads TGCGCCAGCCAACGGGCTAGCGGGAAAACAGATACGCAGTATTTT.